This T cell receptor beta chain originates from a study of blood T cells in healthy people across ages. In the study overall: Capture by template switching was about one barcoded beta molecule per two T cells.

Then a second PCR, running about 6 to 11 cycles, was carried out with a sample-barcoded 5' primer and a J-beta primer mix. TCRdb reprocessed the 5' RACE reads with MiXCR, giving one entry per CDR3 protein. Here the sample spans some 1.8 million distinct CDR3 sequences, 30% to 40% being singletons. The table lists this clonotype with a few counts. A minimum of 7 million PBMCs was isolated per sample. The TCR was taken from a human donor in good health. Material for sequencing was blood.

CDR3 in DNA: TGTGCCACCAGCAGAGAGTGGCAGGGCCCCAGGGACACCCAGTACTTC. As protein: CATSREWQGPRDTQYF. The chain recombines TRBV15 with TRBJ2-5; D is perhaps TRBD1 or TRBD2 (5 bases each). Germline V gives CDR1 LNHNV, CDR2 YYDKDF (reference sequence). The CDR3 sequence is 16 residues long. V was trimmed by 0 bases and J by 8 bases, leaving 19 bases between them.